This entry lists 25 T cell receptor beta chains sequenced from one sample in a study of blood T cell repertoires in COVID-19. Produced via immunoSEQ multiplex PCR; TCRdb's table is partial and in-frame only. Of a few hundred thousand clones listed, approximately 85% were seen once; the top ten hold roughly 4%. Sequences were obtained from PBMCs or T cells enriched from blood (not recorded which). The receptors come from a woman aged 30 to 39 who had recovered from COVID-19.

V and J are TRBV10-1 and TRBJ2-1; D is possibly TRBD1 (7 bases). Trimming stripped 10 bases from V and 3 bases from J, with 10 bases between. This CDR3 is built from 12 residues. Looked up from germline, CDR1 is WNHNN and CDR2 is SYGVQD (reference sequence). CDR3 residues: CATGDSYNEQFF. DNA for the CDR3: TGCGCCACGGGGGACAGCTACAATGAGCAGTTCTTC.

The genes are TRBV3-1 (or the pseudogene TRBV3-2) and TRBJ2-1, with 10 positions matching TRBD2. This CDR3 comprises 15 residues. V shed 4 bases, J shed 7 bases, and the junction held 7 bases outside the gene matches. Per germline, CDR1 LGHDT and CDR2 YNNKEL (reference sequence). In DNA, the CDR3 is TGTGCCAGCAGCCCCTCTCCGGGACTAGCGAATGAGCAGTTCTTC. As protein: CASSPSPGLANEQFF.

The rearrangement joins TRBV6-5 to TRBJ2-7, with D possibly being TRBD1 (6 bases). V was clipped by 6 bases and J by 2 bases, with 14 bases between them. This CDR3 comprises 14 residues. The germline CDR1 and CDR2 sequences are MNHEY and SVGAGI. The DNA of the CDR3 is TGTGCCAGCAGGACAGGACCCCCTACCTACGAGCAGTACTTC. This sequence encodes CASRTGPPTYEQYF.

The chain is built from TRBV2 and TRBJ1-1, with TRBD1 as a possible D gene (6 bases). Germline V gives CDR1 SNHLY, CDR2 FYNNEI. V was trimmed by 2 bases and J by 5 bases, leaving 6 bases between them. This CDR3 has 12 residues. CDR3 loop: CASSETGTEAFF. CDR3 in DNA: TGTGCCAGCAGTGAAACAGGGACTGAAGCTTTCTTT.

The chain combines TRBV28 with TRBJ1-5; D remains ambiguous. V dropped 5 bases and J dropped 4 bases, with 12 bases sitting between them. This CDR3 comprises 14 residues. The germline V gene has CDR1 MDHEN and CDR2 SYDVKM. The CDR3 protein is CASSTFIVNQPQHF. Written as DNA, the CDR3 is TGTGCCAGCAGTACATTCATTGTAAATCAGCCCCAGCATTTT.

The CDR3 protein is CASSERGLSNSPLHF. In DNA form, the CDR3 reads TGTGCCAGCAGTGAAAGAGGATTAAGTAATTCACCCCTCCACTTT. V usage is TRBV6-1 and J usage is TRBJ1-6; D not resolved. V was pared by 2 bases and J by 6 bases, with 11 bases between. The CDR3 length is 15 residues. CDR1 and CDR2 from the germline V gene are MNHNS and SASEGT.

This chain connects TRBV7-6 to TRBJ1-6, with D possibly matching TRBD1 (6 bases). Trimming left V 4 bases short and J 7 bases short, with 11 bases between. The germline V gene encodes CDR1 SGHVS and CDR2 FNYEAQ. CDR3 size: 14 residues. In nucleotides, the CDR3 is TGTGCCAGCAGCTCACAGGGTATGAATTCACCCCTCCACTTT. Protein: CASSSQGMNSPLHF.

The CDR3: CAASGPGQGVSYEQYF. The CDR3 DNA reads TGTGCCGCCAGCGGGCCCGGGCAGGGAGTGTCCTACGAGCAGTACTTC. The chain uses TRBV28 and TRBJ2-7, with D possibly being TRBD2 (6 bases). This CDR3 spans 16 amino acids. CDR1 and CDR2 from the germline V gene are MDHEN and SYDVKM. Trimming removed 11 bases from V and 1 base from J, with 24 bases in between. The full variable domain, its missing parts supplied by reference TRBV28 and TRBJ2-7, is DVKVTQSSRYLVKRTGEKVFLECVQDMDHENMFWYRQDPGLGLRLIYFSYDVKMKEKGDIPEGYSVSREKKERFSLILESASTNQTSMYLCAASGPGQGVSYEQYFGPGTRLTVT.

V usage is TRBV18 and J usage is TRBJ2-7, with 14 positions matching TRBD2. The germline CDR1 and CDR2 sequences are KGHSH and LQKENI. Unmatched junction bases numbered 0, after V lost 4 bases and J lost 1 base. This CDR3 has 15 amino acids. CDR3 region: CASSRTSGGSYEQYF. CDR3 coding DNA: TGTGCCAGCTCACGGACTAGCGGGGGGTCCTACGAGCAGTACTTC.

V gene TRBV2 combines with J gene TRBJ1-5, with TRBD1 identical over 7 bases. The trim removed 1 base at V and 6 bases at J, leaving 6 bases unmatched. CDR1 SNHLY and CDR2 FYNNEI come from the germline V gene. There are 15 residues in the CDR3. The CDR3 region is CASSEGDSGAQPQHF. CDR3 sequence (DNA): TGTGCCAGCAGTGAAGGGGACAGTGGGGCTCAGCCCCAGCATTTT.

The chain links TRBV28 to TRBJ1-5; D not certain. CDR1 and CDR2 from the germline V gene are MDHEN and SYDVKM. Trimming took off 4 bases at V and 6 bases at J, with 13 bases between the two ends. The CDR3 loop spans 14 amino acids. The CDR3 loop is CASSSTGSGQPQHF. CDR3 bases: TGTGCCAGCAGTTCGACCGGGAGTGGTCAGCCCCAGCATTTT.

This chain links TRBV7-8 with TRBJ1-5; possible D gene TRBD1, 5 bases. Trimming took 4 bases from V and 6 from J, leaving 10 bases between them. CDR3 length: 13 residues. CDR1 SGHVS and CDR2 FQNEAQ come from the germline V gene. The DNA for the CDR3 is TGTGCCAGCAGCTATTGGGGACTTCAGCCCCAGCATTTT. This translates into CASSYWGLQPQHF.

The chain uses TRBV28 and TRBJ2-1; the match to TRBD2 covers 9 bases. The CDR3 is 15 residues long. Looked up from germline, CDR1 is MDHEN and CDR2 is SYDVKM. J lost 6 bases, V lost 5 bases, and 8 bases had no gene match. The DNA of the CDR3 is TGTGCCAGCAGTCTCTCTAGCGGGGTCCCCAATGAGCAGTTCTTC. Encoded protein: CASSLSSGVPNEQFF.

The chain is built from TRBV7-2 and TRBJ2-3; 10 bases match TRBD2. The CDR3 extends over 14 amino acids. The germline gives CDR1 SGHTA, CDR2 FQGNSA. Trimming cost V 11 bases and J 6 bases; bases outside gene matches: 11. The CDR3 loop is CAGTTSGVWDTQYF. CDR3 DNA: TGTGCCGGTACAACTAGCGGGGTATGGGATACGCAGTATTTT.

The chain has TRBV30 and TRBJ1-1, with D possibly being TRBD1 (5 bases). Per the germline V gene, CDR1 is GTSNPN and CDR2 is SVGIG (reference sequence). This CDR3 contains 14 residues. The ends were cut back, 7 bases at V and 4 bases at J, with 19 bases in the middle. CDR3 amino acids: CASSLPLRGTEAFF. CDR3 DNA: TGTGCCTCCTCCCTCCCCCTAAGGGGCACTGAAGCTTTCTTT. The full variable domain, rest sourced from reference TRBV30 and TRBJ1-1, is SQTIHQWPATLVQPVGSPLSLECTVEGTSNPNLYWYRQAAGRGLQLLFYSVGIGQISSEVPQNLSASRPQDRQFILSSKKLLLSDSGFYLCASSLPLRGTEAFFGQGTRLTVV.

Remarks on this clone: The same CDR3 arises from other DNA sequences in this sample as well. The chain joins TRBV6-5 to TRBJ2-7; 9 bases agree with TRBD1. The germline V gene has CDR1 MNHEY and CDR2 SVGAGI. Trimming took 4 bases from V and 2 from J; bases not matched to a gene: 3. CDR3 size: 14 residues. The CDR3, as DNA: TGTGCCAGCAGTTCGGGACAGGGAGCCTACGAGCAGTACTTC. It translates to CASSSGQGAYEQYF.

The chain joins TRBV6-5 to TRBJ1-1; possible D gene TRBD1, 5 bases. Germline V lookup: CDR1 MNHEY, CDR2 SVGAGI. Trimming stripped 2 bases from V and 7 bases from J, with 14 bases between. The CDR3 extends over 14 amino acids. The CDR3 region is CASSYRKTAGEAFF. CDR3 in DNA: TGTGCCAGCAGTTACAGAAAGACAGCGGGTGAAGCTTTCTTT.

The gene calls are TRBV6-5 and TRBJ1-5, with 8 bases fitting TRBD1. Germline V gene data show CDR1 as MNHEY and CDR2 as SVGAGI. Trimming at V came to 6 bases and at J to 9 bases, leaving 10 bases not matched to a gene. The CDR3 spans 14 residues. The DNA for the CDR3 is TGTGCCAGCAGCCCGGACAGGGCCGTGGGGCCCCAGCATTTT. It encodes CASSPDRAVGPQHF.

The sample holds one count of this clone. This chain connects TRBV5-5 to TRBJ2-7; 9 positions match TRBD1. The V and J ends lost 4 bases and 2 bases, in that order; junction bases with no gene match: 4. Germline CDR1 and CDR2: SGHKS and YYEKEE (reference sequence). The CDR3 has 14 amino acids. In nucleotides, the CDR3 is TGTGCCAGCAGCCCGACAGGGGGGCCCTACGAGCAGTACTTC. Protein product: CASSPTGGPYEQYF.

The chain recombines TRBV5-4 with TRBJ1-1; 10 nucleotides line up with TRBD1. This CDR3 has 14 residues. V trimming: 3 bases; J trimming: 5 bases; junction bases outside the gene matches: 4. Germline V gene data show CDR1 as SGHNT and CDR2 as YYREEE (reference sequence). The CDR3 sequence: CASSSDRGGTEAFF. In DNA form, the CDR3 reads TGTGCCAGCAGCTCGGACAGGGGGGGGACTGAAGCTTTCTTT.

J is TRBJ2-1 and V is TRBV20-1; possible D gene TRBD1, 6 bases. Trimming cost V 3 bases and J 8 bases, with 14 bases left between them. CDR1 is DFQATT, CDR2 SNEGSKA, per germline (reference sequence). The CDR3 consists of 13 residues. Here the CDR3 reads CSASLGRGDEQFF. CDR3 nucleotides: TGCAGTGCTAGTTTGGGCAGGGGCGATGAGCAGTTCTTC.

The V gene is TRBV6-5, the J gene TRBJ1-1, with 7 bases fitting TRBD1. V trimming: 3 bases; J trimming: 0 bases; junction bases outside the gene matches: 7. The germline CDR1 and CDR2 sequences are MNHEY and SVGAGI. This CDR3 has 16 amino acids. The CDR3 region has the DNA TGTGCCAGCAGTTATGGTGCAGGGGGAGTGAACACTGAAGCTTTCTTT. This translates into CASSYGAGGVNTEAFF.

V and J are TRBV18 and TRBJ2-2; TRBD2 matches 7 bases. CDR3 length: 15 residues. J was trimmed by 4 bases and V by 3 bases; bases with no gene match: 5. Germline-derived CDR1 and CDR2 are KGHSH and LQKENI. CDR3 loop: CASSPGLSGTGELFF. As DNA, the CDR3 is TGTGCCAGCTCACCGGGACTATCGGGCACCGGGGAGCTGTTTTTT.

The chain links TRBV1 to TRBJ2-3; the D call in the table, TRBD1, was not verified against the DNA. TRBV1 is described as a pseudogene. CDR3 length equals 19 residues. DNA of the CDR3: TGCACCAGCAGCCAAGCAGGGTTTTATGGACAGTCTTTCACAGATACGCAGTATTTT. This gives the protein CTSSQAGFYGQSFTDTQYF.

This rearrangement joins TRBV6-5 to TRBJ1-1; D is unresolved. The CDR3 length is 13 residues. Germline V gene lookup returns CDR1 MNHEY and CDR2 SVGAGI. The V and J ends lost 5 bases and 1 base respectively, with 8 bases between them. The CDR3 here is CASSRRENTEAFF. The CDR3 DNA is TGTGCCAGCAGTCGCCGCGAGAACACTGAAGCTTTCTTT.